The 17 T cell receptor beta chains given below trace back to one sample, sequenced in a study of early T cells in non-severe SARS-CoV-2 infection. TCRdb re-derived calls from the 5' RACE reads in MiXCR, one entry per CDR3 protein. The sample yields about 25,000 distinct CDR3 sequences, approximately 4.8% seen once. The sequencing input was whole blood. The receptor source for this set is an adult who was a healthcare worker with PCR-confirmed SARS-CoV-2 infection or an uninfected control (not recorded which).

This clonotype was seen a few times. This chain connects TRBV11-2 to TRBJ2-5; D call uncertain. The CDR3 totals 15 residues. Germline CDR1 SGHAT, CDR2 FQNNGV. Trimming took off 0 bases at V and 5 bases at J, with 13 bases between the two ends. Here the CDR3 reads CASSLDLGISETQYF. The CDR3 nucleotides read TGTGCCAGCAGCTTAGACTTGGGCATCTCGGAGACCCAGTACTTC.

This clonotype was detected ten times or more. V is TRBV29-1 and J is TRBJ1-1, with D perhaps TRBD1 (5 bases). Germline V gene lookup returns CDR1 SQVTM and CDR2 ANQGSEA. V gave up 7 bases and J gave up 1 base, with 13 bases separating them. The CDR3 consists of 13 residues. The CDR3: CSAQGIRNTEAFF. DNA for the CDR3: TGCAGCGCCCAGGGAATTCGGAACACTGAAGCTTTCTTT.

This clonotype appeared many times. The chain employs TRBV7-9 and TRBJ1-1, with TRBD1 matching 7 bases. V dropped 4 bases and J dropped 1; count of bases not matched to a gene: 6. CDR1 SEHNR and CDR2 FQNEAQ come from the germline V gene (reference sequence). The CDR3 loop spans 15 amino acids. CDR3 DNA: TGTGCCAGCAGCTCGTTGACAGGGAGGAACACTGAAGCTTTCTTT. Its protein is CASSSLTGRNTEAFF.

In its sample, this clonotype was seen many times. The chain links TRBV6-5 to TRBJ2-3, with D tentatively TRBD2 (6 bases). CDR3 length: 14 residues. V was cut by 5 bases and J by 4 bases, with 13 bases left in between. Germline lookup yields CDR1 MNHEY and CDR2 SVGAGI. The CDR3: CASSEDYAADTQYF. Here the CDR3 DNA reads TGTGCCAGCAGTGAGGACTATGCGGCAGATACGCAGTATTTT.

The chain joins TRBV19 to TRBJ2-1; D call uncertain. The CDR3 loop spans 15 amino acids. Deletions cut 3 bases from V and 0 bases from J, with 9 bases between. CDR1 and CDR2 (germline): LNHDA, SQIVND (reference sequence). CDR3 loop: CASSIDKSSYNEQFF. The CDR3 DNA follows: TGTGCCAGTAGTATCGACAAGAGCTCCTACAATGAGCAGTTCTTC.

This clonotype was counted at least ten times. The chain uses TRBV12-3 or TRBV12-4 and TRBJ2-5; 10 positions match TRBD1. With 6 bases clipped from V and 5 bases from J, the junction kept 6 bases outside the gene matches. The CDR3 has 14 amino acids. The CDR3 here is CASRETGGMETQYF. Here the CDR3 DNA reads TGTGCCAGCAGAGAGACAGGGGGCATGGAGACCCAGTACTTC.

This clonotype was observed a few times. This chain joins TRBV9 and TRBJ2-1, with D perhaps matching TRBD2 (5 bases). CDR1 SGDLS and CDR2 YYNGEE come from the germline V gene. Trimming pared 1 base from V and 7 bases from J, leaving 15 bases between. The CDR3 has 15 residues. The CDR3 bases are TGTGCCAGCAGCGTAAGTGGGAGTTTCGAGAATGAGCAGTTCTTC. Translated, it gives CASSVSGSFENEQFF.

In its sample, this clonotype was seen many times. The chain carries TRBV27 and TRBJ2-5; possible D gene TRBD2, 6 bases. The CDR3 consists of 14 residues. Germline V gives CDR1 MNHEY, CDR2 SMNVEV (reference sequence). Trimming removed 2 bases from V and 1 base from J, with 8 bases in between. The CDR3 DNA sequence: TGTGCCAGCAGTTTACGGGGGTTCCAAGAGACCCAGTACTTC. This gives the protein CASSLRGFQETQYF.

The table lists this clonotype with many counts. The chain joins TRBV6-2 or TRBV6-3 to TRBJ2-1; D is possibly TRBD2 (6 bases). The CDR3 spans 14 residues. Germline CDR1 reads MNHEY; CDR2 reads SVGEGT. Trimming cost V 5 bases and J 7 bases, with 15 bases left between them. The DNA for the CDR3 is TGTGCCAGCAGTCTCTCGACTAGTTGGAATGAGCAGTTCTTC. Translated, it gives CASSLSTSWNEQFF.

This clonotype was observed many times. The chain carries TRBV5-5 and TRBJ2-1, with 11 bases matching TRBD2. Germline CDR1 and CDR2: SGHKS and YYEKEE (reference sequence). The CDR3 is 14 residues long. V was pared by 7 bases and J by 6 bases, with 6 bases of the junction left unmatched. The CDR3 sequence: CASLAGGPGNEQFF. In nucleotides, the CDR3 is TGTGCCAGCTTAGCGGGAGGGCCCGGCAATGAGCAGTTCTTC.

In this sample, this clonotype turned up a few times. Here the CDR3 reads CASSPSSTDTQYF. CDR3 nucleotides: TGTGCCAGCAGTCCCTCTAGCACAGATACGCAGTATTTT. The rearrangement uses TRBV27 and TRBJ2-3; no clear D. The CDR3 covers 13 residues. Trimming shortened V by 5 bases and J by 0 bases, and 6 bases separated the two germline ends. Germline values: CDR1 MNHEY, CDR2 SMNVEV (reference sequence).

In its sample, this clonotype was seen a few times. In DNA form, the CDR3 reads TGTGCCAGCAGCCCTCGCGTGGTAGAAAAGGACGAGCAGTACTTC. This sequence encodes CASSPRVVEKDEQYF. V usage is TRBV9 and J usage is TRBJ2-7, with unresolved D. The germline V gene encodes CDR1 SGDLS and CDR2 YYNGEE. The CDR3 runs 15 residues. With 4 bases removed from V and 5 bases from J, the gap between germline ends came to 19 bases.

This clonotype is large. J is TRBJ2-5 and V is TRBV5-1; TRBD2 might be the D (6 bases). Germline CDR1 is SGHRS and CDR2 is YFSETQ. Trimming shortened V by 2 bases and J by 1 base, and 15 bases separated the two germline ends. There are 16 residues in the CDR3. The CDR3 loop is CASSFSSEGPQETQYF. The DNA of the CDR3 is TGCGCCAGCAGCTTCTCTAGCGAGGGACCCCAAGAGACCCAGTACTTC.

This clonotype occurred many times. The chain carries TRBV29-1 and TRBJ1-5; D remains unclear. The CDR3 length is 13 residues. V lost 2 bases to trimming and J lost 6 bases, with 11 bases between them. Germline lookup yields CDR1 SQVTM and CDR2 ANQGSEA. The CDR3 nucleotides are TGCAGCGTTGAATTTGGGGTTGGTCAGCCCCAGCATTTT. This codes for CSVEFGVGQPQHF.

This clonotype came up a few times. The V call is TRBV11-2, the J call TRBJ2-1; D gene uncertain. CDR3 length equals 13 residues. Germline loops: CDR1 SGHAT, CDR2 FQNNGV. Trimming stripped 1 base from V and 5 bases from J, with 6 bases between. CDR3 loop: CASSLVLNNEQFF. The CDR3 DNA sequence: TGTGCCAGCAGCTTAGTACTCAACAATGAGCAGTTCTTC.

This clonotype appeared many times. This rearrangement joins TRBV7-2 to TRBJ2-2, with D possibly being TRBD2 (5 bases). This CDR3 contains 15 residues. Trimming left V 2 bases short and J 2 bases short, with 9 bases between. CDR1 SGHTA and CDR2 FQGNSA come from the germline V gene. In DNA form, the CDR3 reads TGTGCCAGCAGCTTAACGGGATCCAACACCGGGGAGCTGTTTTTT. As protein: CASSLTGSNTGELFF.

In this sample, this clonotype turned up many times. V is TRBV28 and J is TRBJ1-5, with a possible D match to TRBD1 (5 bases). Germline V lookup: CDR1 MDHEN, CDR2 SYDVKM. The CDR3 covers 13 residues. Between the trimmed V and J ends, which lost 8 bases and 7 bases, there was a span of 15 bases. The CDR3 is CASLPGGTQPQHF. The DNA of the CDR3 is TGTGCCAGCCTGCCTGGGGGGACCCAGCCCCAGCATTTT.